This T cell receptor (beta chain) was recovered during a study of shared clonotypes between healthy human individuals. Looking at the study overall: Donor ages ranged 18 to 49 years: a couple of women, a few men. General study points: Among non-shared clonotypes, generation probabilities were lower than among those shared by all four donors. Sorted-subset sequencing was shown by rarefaction to be incomplete despite large depth.

Naive CD8 cells were CD45RO-negative, positively selected for CCR7, excluding terminally differentiated effector memory CD45RA+ cells. On this clone itself: Antigen specificity is unknown.

On sorted subsets, replicate PCRs used 200 to 250 ng DNA, or around 30,000 T cell genomes. Generated by immunoSEQ multiplex PCR, the TCRdb table keeps only in-frame clones and is missing some. The data show hundreds of thousands of clones, roughly 98% seen once. The germline V and J ends were trimmed by 6 bases and 0 bases, with 9 bases remaining between them. The CDR3 contains 14 residues. CDR1 is SEHNR, CDR2 FQNEAQ, per germline (reference sequence). This chain connects TRBV7-9 to TRBJ2-1, with D unresolved. The TCR sequence derives from a man younger than 45 in good health. Sequenced input: naive CD8+ T cells sorted from blood. The CDR3 sequence: CASRSRDSYNEQFF. For the CDR3, the DNA is TGTGCCAGCAGGTCTCGCGACTCCTACAATGAGCAGTTCTTC.